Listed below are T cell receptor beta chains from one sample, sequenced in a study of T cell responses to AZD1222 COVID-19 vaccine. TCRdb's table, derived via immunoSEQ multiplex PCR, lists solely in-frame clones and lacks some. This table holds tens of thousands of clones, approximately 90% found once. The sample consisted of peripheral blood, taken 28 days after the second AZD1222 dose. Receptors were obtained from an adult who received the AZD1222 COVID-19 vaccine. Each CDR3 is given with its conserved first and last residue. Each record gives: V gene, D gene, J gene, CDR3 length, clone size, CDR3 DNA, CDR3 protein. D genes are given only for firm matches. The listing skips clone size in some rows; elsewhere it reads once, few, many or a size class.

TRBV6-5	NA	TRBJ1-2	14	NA	TGTGCCAGCAGTCGGGACCTCAGAACCGGGGGCTACACCTTC	CASSRDLRTGGYTF
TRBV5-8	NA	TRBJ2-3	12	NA	TGTGCCAGCAGCCCGGGAGCGGCGCGGGGGTATTTT	CASSPGAARGYF
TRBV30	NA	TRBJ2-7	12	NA	TGTGCCTGGAGCCCGGGACTGACCGAGCAGTACTTC	CAWSPGLTEQYF
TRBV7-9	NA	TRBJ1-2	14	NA	TGTGCCAGCAGCTTACGACTCTCTAACTATGGCTACACCTTC	CASSLRLSNYGYTF
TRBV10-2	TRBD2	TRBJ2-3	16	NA	TGCGCCAGCAGTGAGTCGGGACTAGCGAACACAGATACGCAGTATTTT	CASSESGLANTDTQYF
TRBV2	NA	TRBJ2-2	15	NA	TGTGCCAGCAGTGAAGCCAGGGGAGGGACCGGGGAGCTGTTTTTT	CASSEARGGTGELFF
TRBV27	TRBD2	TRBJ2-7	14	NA	TGTGCCAGCAGCCTTAGCGGGAGCTCCTACGAGCAGTACTTC	CASSLSGSSYEQYF
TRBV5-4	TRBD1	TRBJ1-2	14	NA	TGTGCCAGCAGCCCAGGGGGGGATAACTATGGCTACACCTTC	CASSPGGDNYGYTF
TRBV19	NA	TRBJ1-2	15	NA	TGTGCCAGTAGCATTACGATCGGGGGTAACTATGGCTACACCTTC	CASSITIGGNYGYTF
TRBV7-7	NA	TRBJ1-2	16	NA	TGTGCTAGCAGCTCAGGGTATGGGGAAAAAAATTATGGCTACACCTTC	CASSSGYGEKNYGYTF
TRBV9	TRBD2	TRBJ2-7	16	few	TGTGCCAGCAGCGTAGGTCTGACTAGCGGCTCCTACGAGCAGTACTTC	CASSVGLTSGSYEQYF
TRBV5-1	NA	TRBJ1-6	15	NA	TGCGCCAGCAGCTTGGATGGGAGGGGGAATTCACCCCTCCACTTT	CASSLDGRGNSPLHF
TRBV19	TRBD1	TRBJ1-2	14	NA	TGTGCCAGTAGCCCGACAGGGGCTAACTATGGCTACACCTTC	CASSPTGANYGYTF
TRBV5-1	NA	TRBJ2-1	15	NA	TGCGCCAGCAGCGGGGGGGCCGTTCTTAACAATGAGCAGTTCTTC	CASSGGAVLNNEQFF
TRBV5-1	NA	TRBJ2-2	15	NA	TGCGCCAGCAGCTTGGGGACAGCCCTAGGCGGGGAGCTGTTTTTT	CASSLGTALGGELFF
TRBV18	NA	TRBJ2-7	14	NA	TGTGCCAGCTCACAAGAAACTTCCGAGGGCGAGCAGTACTTC	CASSQETSEGEQYF
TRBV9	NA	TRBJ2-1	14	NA	TGTGCCAGCAGCACCCGGGACTCTAGACAATCCCAGTTCTTC	CASSTRDSRQSQFF
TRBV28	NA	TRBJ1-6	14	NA	TGTGCCAGCAGTCCTTACCCGCCAAATTCACCCCTCCACTTT	CASSPYPPNSPLHF
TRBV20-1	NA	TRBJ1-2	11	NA	TGCAGTGCAATCGCCCGGGGGAGCTACACCTTC	CSAIARGSYTF
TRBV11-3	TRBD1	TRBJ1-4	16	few	TGTGCCAGCAGCCCGCCCCGGGACAGGGGGTCGAAAGAGCTGTTTTTT	CASSPPRDRGSKELFF
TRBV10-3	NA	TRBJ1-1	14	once	TGTGCCATCAGTGAGTCATGGGGGAACACTGAAGCTTTCTTT	CAISESWGNTEAFF
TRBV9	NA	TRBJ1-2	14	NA	TGTGCCAGCAGCGCACAGCCCCAGGGCTATGGCTACACCTTC	CASSAQPQGYGYTF
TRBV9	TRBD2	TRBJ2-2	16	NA	TGTGCCAGCAGCTCGCCTAGCGGGAGGTATGGCGGGGAGCTGTTTTTT	CASSSPSGRYGGELFF
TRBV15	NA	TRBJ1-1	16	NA	TGTGCCACCAGCAGAGATATTAGGGTAGGGAACACTGAAGCTTTCTTT	CATSRDIRVGNTEAFF
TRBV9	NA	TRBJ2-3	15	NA	TGTGCCAGCAGCGTAGCGACTAACCCCACAGATACGCAGTATTTT	CASSVATNPTDTQYF
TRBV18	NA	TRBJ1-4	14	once	TGTGCCAGCTCACTCGGTAGTTCTAATGAAAAACTGTTTTTT	CASSLGSSNEKLFF
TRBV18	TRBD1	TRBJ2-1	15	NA	TGTGCCAGCTCACCAGGGACAGGCCCCTACAATGAGCAGTTCTTC	CASSPGTGPYNEQFF
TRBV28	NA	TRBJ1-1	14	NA	TGTGCCAGCAGTTTCTCCAGGGAGAGCACTGAGGCTTTCTTT	CASSFSRESTEAFF
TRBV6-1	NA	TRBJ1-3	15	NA	TGTGCCAGCAGTGAAGGTCGGAGGACCGTAAACACCATATATTTT	CASSEGRRTVNTIYF
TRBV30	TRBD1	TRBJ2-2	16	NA	TGTGCCTGGAGCGGACGAGGGACAGGCATAACCGGGGAGCTGTTTTTT	CAWSGRGTGITGELFF
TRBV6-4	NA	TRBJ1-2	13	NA	TGTGCCAGCTCGAGGGACGTGGGGGATGGCTACACCTTC	CASSRDVGDGYTF
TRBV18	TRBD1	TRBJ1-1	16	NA	TGTGCCAGCTCACCCGACAGGGGGCTGGGGAACACTGAAGCTTTCTTT	CASSPDRGLGNTEAFF
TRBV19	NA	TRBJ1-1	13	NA	TGTGCCAGTAGTATCCCCCACCAGACCTCAGCTTTCTTT	CASSIPHQTSAFF
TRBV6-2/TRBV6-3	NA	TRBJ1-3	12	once	TGTGCCAGCAGTGGGACAGGAAACACCATATATTTT	CASSGTGNTIYF
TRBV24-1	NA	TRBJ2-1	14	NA	TGTGCCATTGAGGCCGGGCCCAACTACAATGAGCAGTTCTTC	CAIEAGPNYNEQFF
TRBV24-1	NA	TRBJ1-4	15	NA	TGTGCCACCAGTGATCCGGGACGGGGGAATGAAAAACTGTTTTTT	CATSDPGRGNEKLFF
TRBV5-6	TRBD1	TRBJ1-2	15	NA	TGTGCCAGCAGCTTCCGGGACAGCGATCATTATGGCTACACCTTC	CASSFRDSDHYGYTF
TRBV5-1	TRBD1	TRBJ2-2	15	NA	TGCGCCCGCAGCCGGGACAGGGGGGCCACCGGGGAGCTGTTTTTT	CARSRDRGATGELFF
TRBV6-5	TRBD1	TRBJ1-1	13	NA	TGTGCCAGCGGGGACAGGGGGCACACTGAAGCTTTCTTT	CASGDRGHTEAFF
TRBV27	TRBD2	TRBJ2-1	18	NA	TGTGCCAGCAGTCCTTCCGGGGGATCTAGCGGGACTTACAATGAGCAGTTCTTC	CASSPSGGSSGTYNEQFF
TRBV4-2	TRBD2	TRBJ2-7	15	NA	TGTGCCAGCAGCCAAGTGGGGACGGGGGGCTACGAGCAGTACTTC	CASSQVGTGGYEQYF
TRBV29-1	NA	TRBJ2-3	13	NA	TGCAGCGTTGAAGACCCTTCTACAGATACGCAGTATTTT	CSVEDPSTDTQYF